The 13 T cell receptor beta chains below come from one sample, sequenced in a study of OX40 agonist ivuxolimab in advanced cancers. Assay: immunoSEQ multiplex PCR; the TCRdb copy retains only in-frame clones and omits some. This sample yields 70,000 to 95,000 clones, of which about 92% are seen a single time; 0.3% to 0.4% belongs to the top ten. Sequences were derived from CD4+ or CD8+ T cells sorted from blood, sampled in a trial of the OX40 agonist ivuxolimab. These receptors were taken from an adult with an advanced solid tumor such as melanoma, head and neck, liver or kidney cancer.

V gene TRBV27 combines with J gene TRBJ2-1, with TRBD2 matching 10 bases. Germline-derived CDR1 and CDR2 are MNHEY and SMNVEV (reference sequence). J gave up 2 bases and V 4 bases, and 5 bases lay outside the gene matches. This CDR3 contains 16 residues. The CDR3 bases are TGTGCCAGCAGTTCGAGCGGGGGGGCACCCTACAATGAGCAGTTCTTC. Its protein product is CASSSSGGAPYNEQFF.

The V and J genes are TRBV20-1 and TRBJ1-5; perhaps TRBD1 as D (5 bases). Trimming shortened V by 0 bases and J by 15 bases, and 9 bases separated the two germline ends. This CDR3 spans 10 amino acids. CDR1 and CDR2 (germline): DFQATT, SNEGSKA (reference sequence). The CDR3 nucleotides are TGCAGTGCTAGAGATCTCGACAGGCATTTT. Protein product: CSARDLDRHF.

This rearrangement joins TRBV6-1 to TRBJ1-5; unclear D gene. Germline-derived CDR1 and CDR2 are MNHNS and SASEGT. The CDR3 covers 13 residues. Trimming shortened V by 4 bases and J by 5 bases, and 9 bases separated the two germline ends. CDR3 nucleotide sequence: TGTGCCAGCAGTGTGGAGCGATATCAGCCCCAGCATTTT. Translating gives CASSVERYQPQHF.

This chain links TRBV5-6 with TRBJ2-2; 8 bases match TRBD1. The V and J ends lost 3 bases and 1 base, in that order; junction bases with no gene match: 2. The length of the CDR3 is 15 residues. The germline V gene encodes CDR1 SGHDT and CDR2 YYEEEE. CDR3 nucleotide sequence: TGTGCCAGCAGCTCCGGGACAGGGAACACCGGGGAGCTGTTTTTT. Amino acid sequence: CASSSGTGNTGELFF.

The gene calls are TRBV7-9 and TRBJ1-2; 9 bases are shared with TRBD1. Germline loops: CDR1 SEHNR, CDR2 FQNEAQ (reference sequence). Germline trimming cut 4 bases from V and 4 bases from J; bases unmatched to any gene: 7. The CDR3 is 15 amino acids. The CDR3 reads CASSSGGQGFYGYTF. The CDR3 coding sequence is TGTGCCAGCAGCTCCGGGGGACAGGGTTTCTATGGCTACACCTTC. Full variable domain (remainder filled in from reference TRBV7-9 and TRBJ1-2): DTGVSQNPRHKITKRGQNVTFRCDPISEHNRLYWYRQTLGQGPEFLTYFQNEAQLEKSRLLSDRFSAERPKGSFSTLEIQRTEQGDSAMYLCASSSGGQGFYGYTFGSGTRLTVV.

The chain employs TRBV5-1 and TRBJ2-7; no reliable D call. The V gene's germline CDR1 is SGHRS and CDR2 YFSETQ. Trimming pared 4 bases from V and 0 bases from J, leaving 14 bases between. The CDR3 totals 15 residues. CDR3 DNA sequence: TGCGCCAGCAGCCCGTATATTCGGAGCTCCTACGAGCAGTACTTC. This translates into CASSPYIRSSYEQYF.

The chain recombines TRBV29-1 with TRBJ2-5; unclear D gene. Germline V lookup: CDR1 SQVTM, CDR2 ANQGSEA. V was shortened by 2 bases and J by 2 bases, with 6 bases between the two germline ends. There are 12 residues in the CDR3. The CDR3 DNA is TGCAGCGTTGAAAGCCAGCAAGAGACCCAGTACTTC. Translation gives CSVESQQETQYF.

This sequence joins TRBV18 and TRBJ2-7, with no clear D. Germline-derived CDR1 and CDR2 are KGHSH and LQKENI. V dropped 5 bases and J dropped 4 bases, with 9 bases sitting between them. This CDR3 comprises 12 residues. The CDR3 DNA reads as TGTGCCAGCTCAACGACCCAATACGAGCAGTACTTC. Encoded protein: CASSTTQYEQYF. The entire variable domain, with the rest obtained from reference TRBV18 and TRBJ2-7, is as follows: NAGVMQNPRHLVRRRGQEARLRCSPMKGHSHVYWYRQLPEEGLKFMVYLQKENIIDESGMPKERFSAEFPKEGPSILRIQQVVRGDSAAYFCASSTTQYEQYFGPGTRLTVT.

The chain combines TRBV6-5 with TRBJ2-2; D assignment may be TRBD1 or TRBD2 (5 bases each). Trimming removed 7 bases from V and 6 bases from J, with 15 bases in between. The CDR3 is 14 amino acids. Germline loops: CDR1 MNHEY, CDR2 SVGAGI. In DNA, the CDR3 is TGTGCCAGCAAAAGTAGAGGGGACGCCGGGGAGCTGTTTTTT. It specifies CASKSRGDAGELFF.

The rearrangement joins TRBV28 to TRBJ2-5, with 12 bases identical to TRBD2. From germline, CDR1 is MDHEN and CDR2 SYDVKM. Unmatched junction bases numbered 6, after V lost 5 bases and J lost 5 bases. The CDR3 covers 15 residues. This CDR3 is CASSTLAGGLETQYF. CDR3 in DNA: TGTGCCAGCAGTACCCTAGCGGGGGGGCTCGAGACCCAGTACTTC.

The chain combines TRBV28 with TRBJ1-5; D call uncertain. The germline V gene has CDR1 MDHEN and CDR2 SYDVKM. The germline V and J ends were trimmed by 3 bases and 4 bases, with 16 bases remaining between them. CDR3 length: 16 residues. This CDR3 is CASSFIIATGNQPQHF. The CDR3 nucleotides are TGTGCCAGCAGTTTTATAATTGCTACTGGAAATCAGCCCCAGCATTTT.

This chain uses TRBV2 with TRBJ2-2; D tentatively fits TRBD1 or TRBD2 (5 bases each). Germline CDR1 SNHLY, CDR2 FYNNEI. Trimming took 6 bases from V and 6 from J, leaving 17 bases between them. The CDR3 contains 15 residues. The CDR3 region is CASRGQGTLSGELFF. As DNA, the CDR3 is TGTGCCAGCAGGGGCCAAGGGACCCTCTCCGGGGAGCTGTTTTTT. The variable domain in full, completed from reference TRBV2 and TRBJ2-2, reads EPEVTQTPSHQVTQMGQEVILRCVPISNHLYFYWYRQILGQKVEFLVSFYNNEISEKSEIFDDQFSVERPDGSNFTLKIRSTKLEDSAMYFCASRGQGTLSGELFFGEGSRLTVL.

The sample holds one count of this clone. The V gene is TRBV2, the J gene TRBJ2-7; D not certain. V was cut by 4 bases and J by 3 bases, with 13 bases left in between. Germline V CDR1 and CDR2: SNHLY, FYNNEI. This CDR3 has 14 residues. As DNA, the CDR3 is TGTGCCAGCAGTGGTGCCAACGTCCTCTACGAGCAGTACGTC. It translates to CASSGANVLYEQYV.